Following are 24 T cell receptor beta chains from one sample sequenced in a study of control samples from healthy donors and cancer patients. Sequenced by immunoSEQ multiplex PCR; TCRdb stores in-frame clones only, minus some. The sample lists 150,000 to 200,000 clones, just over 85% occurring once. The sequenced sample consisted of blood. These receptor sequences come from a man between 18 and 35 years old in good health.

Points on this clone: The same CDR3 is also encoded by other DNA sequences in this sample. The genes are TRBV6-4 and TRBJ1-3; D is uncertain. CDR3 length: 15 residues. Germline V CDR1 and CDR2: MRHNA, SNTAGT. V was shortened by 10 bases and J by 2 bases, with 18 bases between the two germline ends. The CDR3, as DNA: TGTGCCACCTCTGGACGCCGGCGACCTGGAAACACCATATATTTT. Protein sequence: CATSGRRRPGNTIYF.

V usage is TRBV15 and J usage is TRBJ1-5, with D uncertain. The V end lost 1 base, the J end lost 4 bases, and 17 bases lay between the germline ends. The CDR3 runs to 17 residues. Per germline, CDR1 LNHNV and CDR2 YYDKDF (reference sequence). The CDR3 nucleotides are TGTGCCACCAGCAGAGGTAGCAGGCATTTTTGGAATCAGCCCCAGCATTTT. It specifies CATSRGSRHFWNQPQHF.

CDR3 sequence: CASSLPPLAGGSHTQYF. The CDR3 DNA follows: TGTGCCAGCAGCCTACCCCCTCTTGCGGGGGGGTCTCATACGCAGTATTTT. The chain links TRBV4-2 to TRBJ2-3; 9 positions agree with TRBD2. The germline gives CDR1 LGHNA, CDR2 YNFKEQ. V was clipped by 4 bases and J by 7 bases; unmatched bases: 15. This CDR3 comprises 17 residues.

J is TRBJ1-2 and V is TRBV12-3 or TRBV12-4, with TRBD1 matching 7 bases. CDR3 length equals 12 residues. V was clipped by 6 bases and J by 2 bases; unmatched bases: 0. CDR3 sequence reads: CASRGQNYGYTF. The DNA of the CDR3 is TGTGCCAGCAGGGGACAGAACTATGGCTACACCTTC.

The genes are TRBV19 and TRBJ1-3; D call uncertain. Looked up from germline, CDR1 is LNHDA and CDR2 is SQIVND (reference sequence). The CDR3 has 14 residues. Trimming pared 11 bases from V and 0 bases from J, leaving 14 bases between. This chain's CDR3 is CASGGHDSGNTIYF. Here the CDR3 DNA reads TGTGCCTCCGGCGGCCACGACTCTGGAAACACCATATATTTT.

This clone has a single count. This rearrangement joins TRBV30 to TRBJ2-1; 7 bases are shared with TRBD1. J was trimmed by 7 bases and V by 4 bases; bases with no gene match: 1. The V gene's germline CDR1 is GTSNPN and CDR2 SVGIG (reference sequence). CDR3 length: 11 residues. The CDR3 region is CAWTGGNEQFF. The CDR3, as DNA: TGTGCCTGGACAGGGGGTAATGAGCAGTTCTTC.

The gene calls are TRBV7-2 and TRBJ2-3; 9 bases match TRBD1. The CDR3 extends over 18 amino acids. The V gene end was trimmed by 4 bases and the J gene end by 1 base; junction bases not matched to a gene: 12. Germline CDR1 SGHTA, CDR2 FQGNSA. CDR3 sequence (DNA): TGTGCCAGCAGCTCACACCAGCGGAGACAGGGGGGCACAGATACGCAGTATTTT. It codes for CASSSHQRRQGGTDTQYF.

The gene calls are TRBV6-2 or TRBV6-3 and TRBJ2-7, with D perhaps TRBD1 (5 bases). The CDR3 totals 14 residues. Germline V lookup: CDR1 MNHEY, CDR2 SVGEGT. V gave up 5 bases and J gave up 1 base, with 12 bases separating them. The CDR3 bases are TGTGCCAGCAGTGAGCAGGGTGGGTCCTACGAGCAGTACTTC. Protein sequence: CASSEQGGSYEQYF.

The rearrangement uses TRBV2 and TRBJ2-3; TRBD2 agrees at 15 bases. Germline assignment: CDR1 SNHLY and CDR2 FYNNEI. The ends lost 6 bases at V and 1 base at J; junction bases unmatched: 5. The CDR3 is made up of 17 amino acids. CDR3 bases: TGTGCCAGCAGAAGGACTAGCGGGGGGGCAGGCACAGATACGCAGTATTTT. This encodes CASRRTSGGAGTDTQYF. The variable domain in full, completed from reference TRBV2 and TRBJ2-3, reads EPEVTQTPSHQVTQMGQEVILRCVPISNHLYFYWYRQILGQKVEFLVSFYNNEISEKSEIFDDQFSVERPDGSNFTLKIRSTKLEDSAMYFCASRRTSGGAGTDTQYFGPGTRLTVL.

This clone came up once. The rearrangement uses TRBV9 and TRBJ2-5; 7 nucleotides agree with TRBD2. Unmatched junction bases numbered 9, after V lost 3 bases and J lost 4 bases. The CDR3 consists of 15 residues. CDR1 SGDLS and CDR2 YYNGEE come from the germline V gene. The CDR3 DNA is TGTGCCAGCAGCGGGGCGGGAGCCCGGGGAGAGACCCAGTACTTC. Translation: CASSGAGARGETQYF.

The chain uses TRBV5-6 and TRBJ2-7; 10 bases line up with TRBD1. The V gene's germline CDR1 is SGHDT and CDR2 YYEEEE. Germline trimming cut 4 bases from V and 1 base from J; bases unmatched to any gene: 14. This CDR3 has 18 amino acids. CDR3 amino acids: CASSAGTGVYVLSYEQYF. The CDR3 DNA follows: TGTGCCAGCAGCGCCGGGACAGGGGTATACGTACTGTCCTACGAGCAGTACTTC.

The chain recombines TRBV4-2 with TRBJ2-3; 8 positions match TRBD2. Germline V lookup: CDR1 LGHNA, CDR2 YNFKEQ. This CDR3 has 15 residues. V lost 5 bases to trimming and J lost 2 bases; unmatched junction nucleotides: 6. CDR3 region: CASSDTGGDTDTQYF. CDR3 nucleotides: TGTGCCAGCAGCGATACGGGGGGGGACACAGATACGCAGTATTTT.

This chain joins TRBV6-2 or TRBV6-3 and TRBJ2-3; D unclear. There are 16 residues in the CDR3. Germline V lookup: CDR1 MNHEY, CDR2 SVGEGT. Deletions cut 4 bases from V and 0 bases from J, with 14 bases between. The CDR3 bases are TGTGCCAGCAGTTTTGCAGCCGTTACTAGCACAGATACGCAGTATTTT. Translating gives CASSFAAVTSTDTQYF.

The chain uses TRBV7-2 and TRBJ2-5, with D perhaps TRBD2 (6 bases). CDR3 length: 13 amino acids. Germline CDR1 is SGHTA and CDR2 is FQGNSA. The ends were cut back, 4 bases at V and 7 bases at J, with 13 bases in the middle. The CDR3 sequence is CASSSRGGPTQYF. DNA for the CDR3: TGTGCCAGCAGCTCCCGGGGAGGCCCGACCCAGTACTTC.

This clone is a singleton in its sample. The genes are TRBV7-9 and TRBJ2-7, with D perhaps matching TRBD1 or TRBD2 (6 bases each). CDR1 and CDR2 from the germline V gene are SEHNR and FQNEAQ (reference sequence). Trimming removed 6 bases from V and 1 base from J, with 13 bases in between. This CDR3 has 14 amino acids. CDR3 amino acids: CASSRGTSSYEQYF. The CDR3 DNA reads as TGTGCCAGCAGTCGGGGGACATCTTCCTACGAGCAGTACTTC.

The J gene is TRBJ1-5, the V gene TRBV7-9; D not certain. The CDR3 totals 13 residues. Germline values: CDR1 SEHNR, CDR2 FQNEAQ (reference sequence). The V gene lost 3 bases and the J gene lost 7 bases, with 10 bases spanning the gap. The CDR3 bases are TGTGCCAGCAGCTTGGTAGAAGGCCAGCCCCAGCATTTT. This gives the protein CASSLVEGQPQHF.

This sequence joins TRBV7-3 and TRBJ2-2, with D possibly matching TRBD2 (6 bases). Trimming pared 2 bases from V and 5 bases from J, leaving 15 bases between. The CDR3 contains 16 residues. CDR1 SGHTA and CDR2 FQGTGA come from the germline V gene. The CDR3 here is CASSLGGISWTGELFF. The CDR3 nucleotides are TGTGCCAGCAGCTTAGGGGGGATTTCGTGGACCGGGGAGCTGTTTTTT.

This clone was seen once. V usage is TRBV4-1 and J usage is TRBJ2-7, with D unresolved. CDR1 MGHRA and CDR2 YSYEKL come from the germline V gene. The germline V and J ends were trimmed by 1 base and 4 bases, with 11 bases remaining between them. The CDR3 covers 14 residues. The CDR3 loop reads CASSQGPLRYEQYF. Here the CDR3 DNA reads TGCGCCAGCAGCCAAGGGCCACTTCGATACGAGCAGTACTTC.

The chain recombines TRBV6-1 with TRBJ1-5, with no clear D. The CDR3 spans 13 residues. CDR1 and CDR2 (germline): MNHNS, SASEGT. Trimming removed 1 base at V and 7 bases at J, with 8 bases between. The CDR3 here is CASSEGRRQPQHF. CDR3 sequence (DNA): TGTGCCAGCAGTGAAGGGAGACGGCAGCCCCAGCATTTT.

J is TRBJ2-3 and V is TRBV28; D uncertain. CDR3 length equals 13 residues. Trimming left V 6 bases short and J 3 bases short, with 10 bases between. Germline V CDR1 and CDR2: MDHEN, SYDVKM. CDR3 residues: CASRAVGTDTQYF. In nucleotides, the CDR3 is TGTGCCAGCAGGGCCGTAGGAACAGATACGCAGTATTTT.

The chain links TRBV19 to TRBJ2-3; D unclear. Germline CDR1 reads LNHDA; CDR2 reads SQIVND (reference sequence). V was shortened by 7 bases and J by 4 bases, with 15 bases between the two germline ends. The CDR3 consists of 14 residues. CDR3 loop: CASTTGRGPDTQYF. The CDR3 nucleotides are TGTGCCAGTACGACCGGGCGTGGCCCAGATACGCAGTATTTT.

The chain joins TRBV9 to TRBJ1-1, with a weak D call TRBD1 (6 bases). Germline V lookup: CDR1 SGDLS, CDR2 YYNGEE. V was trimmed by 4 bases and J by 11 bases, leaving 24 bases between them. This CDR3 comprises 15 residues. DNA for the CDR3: TGTGCCAGCAGCCACACGGGGGGGCCCTCCGGTGGCGCTTTCTTT. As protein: CASSHTGGPSGGAFF.

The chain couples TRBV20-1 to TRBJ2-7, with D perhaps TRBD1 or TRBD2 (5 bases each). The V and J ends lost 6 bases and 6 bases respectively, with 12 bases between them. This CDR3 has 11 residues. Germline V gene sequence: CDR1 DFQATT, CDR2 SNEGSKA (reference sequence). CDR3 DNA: TGCAGTGCCATGGGGACGGGCGAGCAGTACTTC. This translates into CSAMGTGEQYF.

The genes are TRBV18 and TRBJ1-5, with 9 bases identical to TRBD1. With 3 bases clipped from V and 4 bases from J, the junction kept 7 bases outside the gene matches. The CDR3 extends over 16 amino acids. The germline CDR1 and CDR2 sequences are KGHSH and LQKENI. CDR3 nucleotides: TGTGCCAGCTCACCCGGCGACAGGGGGAGAAATCAGCCCCAGCATTTT. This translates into CASSPGDRGRNQPQHF.